The 26 T cell receptor beta chains in this list originate from one sample, sequenced in a study of cytomegalovirus exposure and HLA in healthy donors. The PCR made use of 60 Vbeta and 13 Jbeta primers. Generated by immunoSEQ multiplex PCR, the TCRdb table keeps only in-frame clones and is missing some. The sample shows fewer than 90,000 clones, roughly 77% of them seen only once. The sample was PBMCs. The receptors were gathered from a woman aged 35 to 49 in good health and CMV-seropositive.

This chain links TRBV6-5 with TRBJ2-1; D may be TRBD2 (6 bases). V shed 0 bases and J shed 8 bases, with 17 bases lying between them. The CDR3 contains 16 residues. Looked up from germline, CDR1 is MNHEY and CDR2 is SVGAGI. CDR3 DNA sequence: TGTGCCAGCAGTTACTCGGTACTAGCCCTCTCCGATGAGCAGTTCTTC. The encoded protein is CASSYSVLALSDEQFF.

The rearrangement uses TRBV7-2 and TRBJ1-2; 11 nucleotides match TRBD1. The CDR3 sequence is 14 residues long. The germline V gene has CDR1 SGHTA and CDR2 FQGNSA. The trim removed 5 bases at V and 4 bases at J, leaving 3 bases unmatched. CDR3 loop: CASSPGTGGYGYTF. The DNA of the CDR3 is TGTGCCAGCAGCCCCGGGACAGGGGGCTATGGCTACACCTTC.

This clone was detected only once. The rearrangement joins TRBV7-2 to TRBJ1-1, with 7 bases lining up with TRBD1. The J segment lost 0 bases and the V segment lost 2 bases, leaving 3 bases of the junction unmatched. The CDR3 consists of 15 residues. Germline V gene data show CDR1 as SGHTA and CDR2 as FQGNSA. The CDR3 region is CASSLLQGMNTEAFF. As DNA, the CDR3 is TGTGCCAGCAGCTTACTACAGGGGATGAACACTGAAGCTTTCTTT.

The CDR3, as DNA: TGCGCCAGCAGCCAAGGGAAGGGAGGTAGCAGCACTGAAGCTTTCTTT. Protein product: CASSQGKGGSSTEAFF. The chain combines TRBV4-1 with TRBJ1-1, with D uncertain. This CDR3 region has 16 residues. Germline V gives CDR1 MGHRA, CDR2 YSYEKL. Deletions cut 1 base from V and 4 bases from J, with 16 bases between.

The chain recombines TRBV6-5 with TRBJ1-2; D perhaps matches TRBD1 (6 bases). The CDR3 is made up of 15 amino acids. V shed 7 bases and J shed 5 bases, with 20 bases lying between them. Looked up from germline, CDR1 is MNHEY and CDR2 is SVGAGI. In DNA, the CDR3 is TGTGCCAGCACGACAGGATCTGCCCCTCTGTATGGCTACACCTTC. It yields the protein CASTTGSAPLYGYTF.

The V gene is TRBV19, the J gene TRBJ2-7, with a weak D call TRBD2 (6 bases). Germline CDR1 is LNHDA and CDR2 is SQIVND (reference sequence). V was pared by 3 bases and J by 5 bases, with 11 bases between. CDR3 length: 13 amino acids. The DNA of the CDR3 is TGTGCCAGTAGTATCTACGGGGGAAACGAGCAGTACTTC. This encodes CASSIYGGNEQYF.

This CDR3 is CATRTRDSSGNTIYF. DNA of the CDR3: TGTGCCACCAGAACCCGGGACAGCTCTGGAAACACCATATATTTT. The chain joins TRBV19 to TRBJ1-3, with 7 bases matching TRBD1. The CDR3 has 15 amino acids. V lost 10 bases and J lost 0; bases outside the gene matches: 9. Germline CDR1 is LNHDA and CDR2 is SQIVND (reference sequence).

This chain connects TRBV28 to TRBJ1-5, with TRBD1 identical over 8 bases. V lost 6 bases, J lost 7 bases, and 5 bases stayed unmatched. Germline loops: CDR1 MDHEN, CDR2 SYDVKM. The CDR3 spans 13 residues. The CDR3: CASRTGEGQPQHF. CDR3 bases: TGTGCCAGCAGGACAGGGGAAGGACAGCCCCAGCATTTT.

V and J are TRBV4-1 and TRBJ1-1, with D tentatively TRBD1 (5 bases). This CDR3 has 13 residues. The germline V gene has CDR1 MGHRA and CDR2 YSYEKL. V lost 7 bases and J 7 bases, leaving 16 bases between the germline ends. In nucleotides, the CDR3 is TGCGCCAGCAAATGGACGAACGGGGGTGAAGCTTTCTTT. Translating gives CASKWTNGGEAFF.

The V and J genes are TRBV28 and TRBJ1-2; the D is unclear. The CDR3 consists of 12 residues. The V end was cut by 7 bases, the J end by 0 bases, with 6 bases between. CDR1 MDHEN and CDR2 SYDVKM come from the germline V gene. The CDR3 loop is CASTTANYGYTF. The CDR3 nucleotides read TGTGCCAGCACTACAGCTAACTATGGCTACACCTTC.

This chain connects TRBV27 to TRBJ2-7, with a tentative D call TRBD1 (5 bases). Looked up from germline, CDR1 is MNHEY and CDR2 is SMNVEV (reference sequence). The CDR3 is 14 amino acids. V was clipped by 2 bases and J by 0 bases, with 8 bases between them. The CDR3 coding sequence is TGTGCCAGCAGTTTACCAGGGTCCTCCTACGAGCAGTACTTC. Its protein is CASSLPGSSYEQYF.

Only one count was recorded for this clone. V and J are TRBV14 and TRBJ2-5, with a possible D match to TRBD2 (5 bases). Germline CDR1 and CDR2: SGHDN and FVKESK. This CDR3 spans 13 amino acids. Trimming removed 3 bases from V and 4 bases from J, with 9 bases in between. CDR3 amino acids: CASSQGVAETQYF. The CDR3 coding sequence is TGTGCCAGCAGCCAGGGAGTCGCAGAGACCCAGTACTTC.

This clone was observed a few times. The CDR3 loop reads CASSWDRDYGYTF. CDR3 coding DNA: TGTGCCAGCAGCTGGGACAGGGACTATGGCTACACCTTC. J is TRBJ1-2 and V is TRBV11-2, with TRBD1 identical over 9 bases. The germline V gene encodes CDR1 SGHAT and CDR2 FQNNGV. Trimming at V came to 4 bases and at J to 3 bases, leaving 0 bases not matched to a gene. The CDR3 extends over 13 amino acids. Based on the CDR3 plus reference TRBV11-2 and TRBJ1-2, the full variable domain is EAGVAQSPRYKIIEKRQSVAFWCNPISGHATLYWYQQILGQGPKLLIQFQNNGVVDDSQLPKDRFSAERLKGVDSTLKIQPAKLEDSAVYLCASSWDRDYGYTFGSGTRLTVV.

The chain is built from TRBV28 and TRBJ1-5; D is ambiguous. Germline CDR1 reads MDHEN; CDR2 reads SYDVKM. Trimming removed 8 bases at V and 4 bases at J, with 9 bases between. The CDR3 is 12 amino acids. The CDR3 is CASATTNQPQHF. The DNA of the CDR3 is TGTGCCAGCGCTACTACGAATCAGCCCCAGCATTTT.

V is TRBV25-1 and J is TRBJ2-1, with 10 positions matching TRBD2. Germline trimming cut 3 bases from V and 1 base from J; bases unmatched to any gene: 6. CDR1 MGHDK and CDR2 SYGVNS come from the germline V gene. The CDR3 consists of 17 residues. The CDR3 is CASSERSGRASYNEQFF. The CDR3 DNA reads TGTGCCAGCAGTGAGAGAAGCGGGAGGGCTTCCTACAATGAGCAGTTCTTC.

The rearrangement joins TRBV19 to TRBJ1-1; D is ambiguous. Germline V CDR1 and CDR2: LNHDA, SQIVND (reference sequence). V gave up 5 bases and J gave up 3 bases, with 10 bases separating them. This CDR3 region has 13 residues. DNA for the CDR3: TGTGCCAGTAGTCCGACTTTTGACACTGAAGCTTTCTTT. Protein product: CASSPTFDTEAFF.

The CDR3 reads CASSLFTQSSYEQYF. The CDR3 DNA is TGTGCCAGCAGCTTATTTACACAAAGCTCCTACGAGCAGTACTTC. The chain links TRBV13 to TRBJ2-7; D remains ambiguous. The CDR3 extends over 15 amino acids. Germline loops: CDR1 PRHDT, CDR2 FYEKMQ (reference sequence). V dropped 2 bases and J dropped 0 bases, with 11 bases sitting between them.

V and J are TRBV18 and TRBJ2-3; the match to TRBD2 covers 8 bases. Germline V gives CDR1 KGHSH, CDR2 LQKENI. The V and J ends lost 3 bases and 5 bases, in that order; junction bases with no gene match: 13. This CDR3 is 17 amino acids long. CDR3 nucleotides: TGTGCCAGCTCACCGTTTTTTGGAGCGGGAGCGCGAGATACGCAGTATTTT. It codes for CASSPFFGAGARDTQYF.

V is TRBV7-9 and J is TRBJ1-1; 8 bases align to TRBD1. The CDR3 loop spans 13 amino acids. With 1 base clipped from V and 7 bases from J, the junction kept 2 bases outside the gene matches. Germline CDR1 SEHNR, CDR2 FQNEAQ (reference sequence). The DNA for the CDR3 is TGTGCCAGCAGCTTAGGACAGGGGTATGAAGCTTTCTTT. This translates into CASSLGQGYEAFF.

The chain has TRBV30 and TRBJ2-1; 7 bases agree with TRBD2. Germline-derived CDR1 and CDR2 are GTSNPN and SVGIG (reference sequence). The V segment lost 0 bases and the J segment 8 bases; nucleotides outside the gene matches: 16. The CDR3 spans 17 residues. The CDR3 DNA is TGTGCCTGGAGTGTACTGATTGGAGCGGGGAATCTCGATGAGCAGTTCTTC. Translated: CAWSVLIGAGNLDEQFF.

The chain uses TRBV27 and TRBJ2-7; 10 bases are a match to TRBD1. With V trimmed by 6 bases and J by 6 bases, 5 bases remained unmatched. The CDR3 extends over 13 amino acids. Germline V gene sequence: CDR1 MNHEY, CDR2 SMNVEV (reference sequence). The DNA for the CDR3 is TGTGCCAGCAGCCGGGGACAGGGGCGCGAGCAGTACTTC. The encoded protein is CASSRGQGREQYF.

The CDR3, as DNA: TGTGCCAGTAGCCCGGGACTCCTCAACACTGAAGCTTTCTTT. Its translation is CASSPGLLNTEAFF. The V gene is TRBV27, the J gene TRBJ1-1; weak D call: TRBD1 (5 bases). CDR3 length equals 14 residues. The V end was cut by 9 bases, the J end by 2 bases, with 16 bases between. CDR1 is MNHEY, CDR2 SMNVEV, per germline (reference sequence).

J is TRBJ2-7 and V is TRBV7-2; 14 positions match TRBD2. Trimming took 4 bases from V and 6 from J; bases not matched to a gene: 11. The CDR3 loop spans 17 amino acids. Germline assignment: CDR1 SGHTA and CDR2 FQGNSA. This chain's CDR3 is CASSSIRTSGRSSEQYF. The CDR3 region has the DNA TGTGCCAGCAGCTCAATACGGACTAGCGGGAGGAGCTCCGAGCAGTACTTC.

The chain recombines TRBV13 with TRBJ1-4; TRBD1 matches 7 bases. The CDR3 sequence is 17 residues long. V lost 1 base, J lost 0 bases, and 5 bases stayed unmatched. Germline CDR1 reads PRHDT; CDR2 reads FYEKMQ (reference sequence). Here the CDR3 DNA reads TGTGCCAGCAGCTTAGTGGGGGACAGAGCAACTAATGAAAAACTGTTTTTT. Protein: CASSLVGDRATNEKLFF.

This chain links TRBV5-1 with TRBJ1-2; the D gene is possibly TRBD1 (6 bases). The CDR3 has 13 residues. Germline assignment: CDR1 SGHRS and CDR2 YFSETQ. V was shortened by 4 bases and J by 3 bases, with 10 bases between the two germline ends. In nucleotides, the CDR3 is TGCGCCAGCAGCGAGGACAGCTACTATGGCTACACCTTC. It is translated as CASSEDSYYGYTF.

V usage is TRBV10-3 and J usage is TRBJ2-3, with TRBD2 identical over 11 bases. CDR1 ENHRY and CDR2 SYGVKD come from the germline V gene. The CDR3 contains 16 residues. With 4 bases clipped from V and 4 bases from J, the junction kept 7 bases outside the gene matches. CDR3 sequence reads: CAISGTSGPQADTQYF. CDR3 DNA sequence: TGTGCCATCAGTGGGACTAGCGGGCCTCAAGCAGATACGCAGTATTTT.